The 29 T cell receptor beta chains listed next were all sequenced from one sample in a study of blood T cell repertoires in COVID-19 (dated by TCRdb to 2019 to 2021). Library prep was done by the immunoSEQ multiplex PCR assay. The immuneACCESS repertoire file appears here via TCRdb, limited to in-frame rearrangements. These files lack a portion of the clones; in checked studies, under half of the deficit traces to unresolved V genes, and the cause of the others is not known. The sample table records 95,000 to 150,000 clones; roughly 80% of these occur just once. The biggest ten clones account for approximately 25% of the sample. The sequencing sample was made of peripheral blood. The receptor set was obtained from a human donor in a cohort sampled during active COVID-19.

There are a few counts of this clone. This sequence joins TRBV27 and TRBJ2-2; a weak D match, TRBD1 (5 bases). V lost 5 bases, J lost 4 bases, and 17 bases lay in between. Germline V gene data show CDR1 as MNHEY and CDR2 as SMNVEV (reference sequence). This CDR3 region has 16 residues. The CDR3 reads CASSLDQGASTGELFF. The DNA for the CDR3 is TGTGCCAGCAGTCTCGACCAGGGCGCGAGCACCGGGGAGCTGTTTTTT.

The V and J genes are TRBV7-8 and TRBJ1-6; 10 bases fit TRBD1. V shed 2 bases, J shed 6 bases, and the junction held 7 bases outside the gene matches. The CDR3 is made up of 17 amino acids. Germline V lookup: CDR1 SGHVS, CDR2 FQNEAQ. The CDR3 here is CASSLRAGQGFNSPLHF. The CDR3 bases are TGTGCCAGCAGCTTAAGGGCGGGACAGGGGTTTAATTCACCCCTCCACTTT.

The V gene is TRBV7-6, the J gene TRBJ2-5; the match to TRBD2 covers 10 bases. The CDR3 contains 16 residues. Germline V lookup: CDR1 SGHVS, CDR2 FNYEAQ. Trimming removed 0 bases from V and 2 bases from J; junction bases left unmatched: 3. In nucleotides, the CDR3 is TGTGCCAGCAGCTTAGCGCCTAGCGGGGGACAAGAGACCCAGTACTTC. Its translation: CASSLAPSGGQETQYF.

The rearrangement joins TRBV29-1 to TRBJ2-5; 7 nucleotides line up with TRBD1. J lost 4 bases, V lost 4 bases, and 0 bases had no gene match. Germline V gene lookup returns CDR1 SQVTM and CDR2 ANQGSEA. The CDR3 loop spans 11 amino acids. CDR3 coding DNA: TGCAGCGTTGGACAGGGAGAGACCCAGTACTTC. It specifies CSVGQGETQYF.

This clone has only a few counts. V gene TRBV29-1 combines with J gene TRBJ2-1; no clear D. CDR1 SQVTM and CDR2 ANQGSEA come from the germline V gene. The CDR3 runs to 13 residues. The V end was cut by 3 bases, the J end by 3 bases, with 9 bases between. The CDR3 sequence is CSVDDSYYNEQFF. In nucleotides, the CDR3 is TGCAGCGTTGATGACTCGTACTACAATGAGCAGTTCTTC.

This clone was recorded only once. The chain links TRBV11-2 to TRBJ2-5; TRBD1 aligns across 7 bases. Germline-derived CDR1 and CDR2 are SGHAT and FQNNGV. The ends lost 2 bases at V and 4 bases at J; junction bases unmatched: 10. The CDR3 is made up of 16 amino acids. CDR3: CASSLIGYRGTETQYF. The CDR3, as DNA: TGTGCCAGCAGCTTAATAGGCTACAGGGGCACAGAGACCCAGTACTTC.

V and J are TRBV7-9 and TRBJ2-7; D perhaps matches TRBD1 (6 bases). CDR1 is SEHNR and CDR2 is FQNEAQ in the germline V gene (reference sequence). This CDR3 spans 12 amino acids. Trimming stripped 5 bases from V and 5 bases from J, with 10 bases between. CDR3 in amino acids: CASSPGANEQYF. The CDR3, as DNA: TGTGCCAGCAGCCCAGGGGCCAACGAGCAGTACTTC.

The V gene is TRBV5-1, the J gene TRBJ2-7, with D maybe TRBD2 (6 bases). Trimming took off 3 bases at V and 2 bases at J, with 12 bases between the two ends. The CDR3 is made up of 14 amino acids. CDR1 is SGHRS and CDR2 is YFSETQ in the germline V gene. The CDR3 loop reads CASSSGTVPYEQYF. The CDR3 nucleotides read TGCGCCAGCAGCTCTGGGACTGTTCCCTACGAGCAGTACTTC. Supplemented by reference TRBV5-1 and TRBJ2-7, the full variable domain reads KAGVTQTPRYLIKTRGQQVTLSCSPISGHRSVSWYQQTPGQGLQFLFEYFSETQRNKGNFPGRFSGRQFSNSRSEMNVSTLELGDSALYLCASSSGTVPYEQYFGPGTRLTVT.

This chain's CDR3 is CAIRSTVTNTEAFF. CDR3 coding DNA: TGTGCCATCAGATCGACAGTTACGAACACTGAAGCTTTCTTT. This chain links TRBV10-3 with TRBJ1-1, with D perhaps matching TRBD1 (5 bases). The V and J ends lost 6 bases and 1 base respectively, with 12 bases between them. Germline-derived CDR1 and CDR2 are ENHRY and SYGVKD. The CDR3 spans 14 residues.

The CDR3 region is CASSPPSGRGGETQYF. Written as DNA, the CDR3 is TGTGCCAGCAGCCCCCCCAGTGGAAGGGGGGGAGAGACCCAGTACTTC. The rearrangement joins TRBV7-9 to TRBJ2-5; maybe TRBD2 (7 bases). The CDR3 has 16 amino acids. The germline CDR1 and CDR2 sequences are SEHNR and FQNEAQ (reference sequence). The ends were cut back, 5 bases at V and 4 bases at J, with 20 bases in the middle.

The gene calls are TRBV4-3 and TRBJ2-7, with D unclear. The CDR3 runs to 14 residues. CDR1 and CDR2 from the germline V gene are LGHNA and YSLEER. V shed 0 bases and J shed 2 bases, with 8 bases lying between them. The CDR3 DNA is TGCGCCAGCAGCCAAGATAGGCAGGCCTACGAGCAGTACTTC. It specifies CASSQDRQAYEQYF.

In its sample, this clone was seen a few times. The V call is TRBV2, the J call TRBJ2-2, with TRBD2 identical over 12 bases. The CDR3 sequence is 17 residues long. The germline CDR1 and CDR2 sequences are SNHLY and FYNNEI. V dropped 8 bases and J dropped 1; count of bases not matched to a gene: 8. The CDR3 DNA sequence: TGTGCCAGCCGGGCGACTAGCGGGGGACGGAACACCGGGGAGCTGTTTTTT. Translation gives CASRATSGGRNTGELFF.

This clone was seen a single time. The chain couples TRBV27 to TRBJ2-2; 9 positions match TRBD1. J was trimmed by 5 bases and V by 8 bases; bases with no gene match: 6. The germline CDR1 and CDR2 sequences are MNHEY and SMNVEV (reference sequence). The CDR3 sequence is 14 residues long. CDR3 nucleotides: TGTGCCAGCGCACAGGGGGCGGGGACCGGGGAGCTGTTTTTT. This translates into CASAQGAGTGELFF.

The CDR3 loop is CASRRQGRRTGELFF. DNA for the CDR3: TGTGCCAGCAGGCGACAGGGGCGCAGGACCGGGGAGCTGTTTTTT. V is TRBV13 and J is TRBJ2-2; 8 bases map to TRBD1. The CDR3 extends over 15 amino acids. V lost 6 bases, J lost 5 bases, and 8 bases stayed unmatched. Germline V gene sequence: CDR1 PRHDT, CDR2 FYEKMQ (reference sequence).

The rearrangement joins TRBV18 to TRBJ1-2, with TRBD1 matching over 8 bases. The germline V gene encodes CDR1 KGHSH and CDR2 LQKENI. This CDR3 has 16 residues. Unmatched junction bases numbered 6, after V lost 2 bases and J lost 1 base. The CDR3 region has the DNA TGTGCCAGCTCACCATTACAGGGGGAGTTTAACTATGGCTACACCTTC. Encoded protein: CASSPLQGEFNYGYTF. Drawing the rest from reference TRBV18 and TRBJ1-2, the complete variable domain is NAGVMQNPRHLVRRRGQEARLRCSPMKGHSHVYWYRQLPEEGLKFMVYLQKENIIDESGMPKERFSAEFPKEGPSILRIQQVVRGDSAAYFCASSPLQGEFNYGYTFGSGTRLTVV.

The chain couples TRBV18 to TRBJ2-7; 7 bases are shared with TRBD1. Trimming took 5 bases from V and 1 from J; bases not matched to a gene: 17. The CDR3 is 18 residues long. Germline CDR1 KGHSH, CDR2 LQKENI. This CDR3 reads CASSSTITRDRFSYEQYF. The DNA of the CDR3 is TGTGCCAGCTCATCAACAATTACCCGGGACAGATTTTCCTACGAGCAGTACTTC.

The rearrangement joins TRBV2 to TRBJ1-2; tentative D call: TRBD1 (5 bases). The CDR3 runs to 13 residues. V was cut by 8 bases and J by 4 bases, with 14 bases left in between. The V gene's germline CDR1 is SNHLY and CDR2 FYNNEI. CDR3 residues: CASDLGEGYGYTF. The CDR3, as DNA: TGTGCCAGCGATCTGGGGGAGGGCTATGGCTACACCTTC. The full variable domain, its missing parts supplied by reference TRBV2 and TRBJ1-2, is EPEVTQTPSHQVTQMGQEVILRCVPISNHLYFYWYRQILGQKVEFLVSFYNNEISEKSEIFDDQFSVERPDGSNFTLKIRSTKLEDSAMYFCASDLGEGYGYTFGSGTRLTVV.

The gene calls are TRBV19 and TRBJ2-5; the match to TRBD2 covers 16 bases. Germline values: CDR1 LNHDA, CDR2 SQIVND (reference sequence). Trimming removed 9 bases from V and 2 bases from J; junction bases left unmatched: 9. The CDR3 runs to 17 residues. The chain's CDR3 is CAREGLAGGPGQETQYF. In DNA form, the CDR3 reads TGTGCCAGGGAGGGACTAGCGGGAGGGCCGGGGCAAGAGACCCAGTACTTC.

This clone was counted a few times. The chain links TRBV4-1 to TRBJ2-7; 10 nucleotides agree with TRBD1. J was trimmed by 6 bases and V by 1 base; bases with no gene match: 9. Germline-derived CDR1 and CDR2 are MGHRA and YSYEKL. This CDR3 spans 16 amino acids. The CDR3: CASSQGRGTGVIEQYF. The CDR3 coding sequence is TGCGCCAGCAGCCAAGGGCGCGGGACAGGGGTGATCGAGCAGTACTTC.

V gene TRBV7-2 combines with J gene TRBJ2-3, with a weak D call TRBD2 (5 bases). The CDR3 has 16 amino acids. Trimming pared 5 bases from V and 3 bases from J, leaving 18 bases between. Germline V gene lookup returns CDR1 SGHTA and CDR2 FQGNSA. CDR3 sequence: CASSLDLAVQTDTQYF. The CDR3 DNA is TGTGCCAGCAGCCTAGACCTAGCAGTACAGACAGATACGCAGTATTTT. The full variable domain, completed using reference TRBV7-2 and TRBJ2-3, is GAGVSQSPSNKVTEKGKDVELRCDPISGHTALYWYRQSLGQGLEFLIYFQGNSAPDKSGLPSDRFSAERTGGSVSTLTIQRTQQEDSAVYLCASSLDLAVQTDTQYFGPGTRLTVL.

This clone has only a few counts. This chain uses TRBV15 with TRBJ2-7; TRBD1 matches 11 bases. Trimming removed 3 bases from V and 6 bases from J; junction bases left unmatched: 7. The germline CDR1 and CDR2 sequences are LNHNV and YYDKDF (reference sequence). The CDR3 has 15 residues. The DNA for the CDR3 is TGTGCCACCAGCAGCCCGGGACAGGGGGTCTTCGAGCAGTACTTC. Residues: CATSSPGQGVFEQYF.

This clone came up once. The V call is TRBV11-3, the J call TRBJ2-5; D may be TRBD2 (7 bases). With 5 bases removed from V and 6 bases from J, the gap between germline ends came to 19 bases. The CDR3 has 15 amino acids. Germline V gene lookup returns CDR1 SGHNT and CDR2 YENEEA. The CDR3 is CASSPDGGTMKTQYF. In nucleotides, the CDR3 is TGTGCCAGCAGCCCAGACGGGGGGACAATGAAGACCCAGTACTTC. Supplemented by reference TRBV11-3 and TRBJ2-5, the full variable domain reads EAGVVQSPRYKIIEKKQPVAFWCNPISGHNTLYWYLQNLGQGPELLIRYENEEAVDDSQLPKDRFSAERLKGVDSTLKIQPAELGDSAVYLCASSPDGGTMKTQYFGPGTRLLVL.

J is TRBJ2-7 and V is TRBV14; 8 bases line up with TRBD1. From germline, CDR1 is SGHDN and CDR2 FVKESK. The CDR3 is 14 amino acids. Germline trimming cut 1 base from V and 3 bases from J; bases unmatched to any gene: 2. CDR3: CASSQGTGFYEQYF. CDR3 DNA: TGTGCCAGCAGCCAAGGGACAGGGTTCTACGAGCAGTACTTC.

V is TRBV6-5 and J is TRBJ1-1; D is undetermined. CDR1 MNHEY and CDR2 SVGAGI come from the germline V gene. The length of the CDR3 is 11 residues. V lost 9 bases and J lost 0, with 5 bases in between. The CDR3 protein is CASILNTEAFF. CDR3 sequence (DNA): TGTGCCAGTATCCTGAACACTGAAGCTTTCTTT.

The V call is TRBV28, the J call TRBJ1-2, with 9 bases that match TRBD1. Trimming at V came to 5 bases and at J to 3 bases, leaving 13 bases not matched to a gene. This CDR3 region has 17 residues. From germline, CDR1 is MDHEN and CDR2 SYDVKM. DNA for the CDR3: TGTGCCAGCAGTGCAGGCGTCACGGACAGGGGATACTATGGCTACACCTTC. It codes for CASSAGVTDRGYYGYTF.

This clone was recorded only once. The J gene is TRBJ2-5, the V gene TRBV19; a weak D match, TRBD2 (5 bases). This CDR3 has 13 amino acids. Germline V lookup: CDR1 LNHDA, CDR2 SQIVND (reference sequence). The V end lost 3 bases, the J end lost 5 bases, and 10 bases lay between the germline ends. The CDR3 DNA reads as TGTGCCAGTAGTATGGGAGTCTTGGAGACCCAGTACTTC. Residues: CASSMGVLETQYF. The full variable domain, its missing parts supplied by reference TRBV19 and TRBJ2-5, is DGGITQSPKYLFRKEGQNVTLSCEQNLNHDAMYWYRQDPGQGLRLIYYSQIVNDFQKGDIAEGYSVSREKKESFPLTVTSAQKNPTAFYLCASSMGVLETQYFGPGTRLLVL.

This sequence joins TRBV9 and TRBJ1-1; D might be TRBD1 (6 bases). Germline CDR1 reads SGDLS; CDR2 reads YYNGEE. V lost 0 bases and J 7 bases, leaving 10 bases between the germline ends. The CDR3 is 13 amino acids. For the CDR3, the DNA is TGTGCCAGCAGCGTAGTGGGGGCGGGTGAAGCTTTCTTT. It translates to CASSVVGAGEAFF.

The genes are TRBV3-1 (or the pseudogene TRBV3-2) and TRBJ1-3; 9 bases match TRBD1. With 5 bases clipped from V and 4 bases from J, the junction kept 6 bases outside the gene matches. This CDR3 is 15 amino acids long. Germline values: CDR1 LGHDT, CDR2 YNNKEL (reference sequence). The CDR3: CASSKQGARGNTIYF. Written as DNA, the CDR3 is TGTGCCAGCAGCAAACAGGGGGCGCGGGGAAACACCATATATTTT.

V gene TRBV6-6 combines with J gene TRBJ2-7; 9 nucleotides match TRBD1. CDR3 length: 16 amino acids. Germline assignment: CDR1 MNHNY and CDR2 SVGAGI (reference sequence). The J segment lost 5 bases and the V segment lost 0 bases, leaving 8 bases of the junction unmatched. In nucleotides, the CDR3 is TGTGCCAGCAGTTACTCGAGTCCGGGACAGGGTCACGAGCAGTACTTC. Translation gives CASSYSSPGQGHEQYF.